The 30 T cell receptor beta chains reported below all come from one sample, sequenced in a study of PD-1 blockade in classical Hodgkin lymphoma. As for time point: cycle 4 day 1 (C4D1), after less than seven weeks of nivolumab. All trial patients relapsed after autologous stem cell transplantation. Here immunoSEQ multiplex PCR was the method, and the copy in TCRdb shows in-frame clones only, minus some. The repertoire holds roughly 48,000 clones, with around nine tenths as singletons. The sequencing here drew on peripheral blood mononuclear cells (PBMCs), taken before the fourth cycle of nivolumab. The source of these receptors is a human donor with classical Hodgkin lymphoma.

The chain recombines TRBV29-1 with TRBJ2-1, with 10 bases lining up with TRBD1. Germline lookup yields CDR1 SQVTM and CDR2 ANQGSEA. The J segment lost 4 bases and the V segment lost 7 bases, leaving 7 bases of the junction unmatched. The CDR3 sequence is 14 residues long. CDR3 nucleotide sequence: TGCAGCGCCCTCGGACAGGGGGTTTACAATGAGCAGTTCTTC. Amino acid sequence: CSALGQGVYNEQFF.

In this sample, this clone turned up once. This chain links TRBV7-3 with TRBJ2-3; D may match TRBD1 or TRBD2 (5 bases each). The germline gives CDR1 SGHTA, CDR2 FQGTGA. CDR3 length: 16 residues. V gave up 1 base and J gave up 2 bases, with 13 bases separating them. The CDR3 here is CASSLSGGGPTDTQYF. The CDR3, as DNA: TGTGCCAGCAGCTTAAGTGGGGGTGGGCCCACAGATACGCAGTATTTT.

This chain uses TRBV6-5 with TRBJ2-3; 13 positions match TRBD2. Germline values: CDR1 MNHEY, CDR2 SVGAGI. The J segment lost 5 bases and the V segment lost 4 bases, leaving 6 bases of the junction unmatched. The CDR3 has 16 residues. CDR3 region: CASSFGTSGVKDTQYF. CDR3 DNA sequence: TGTGCCAGCAGTTTCGGGACTAGCGGGGTCAAAGATACGCAGTATTTT.

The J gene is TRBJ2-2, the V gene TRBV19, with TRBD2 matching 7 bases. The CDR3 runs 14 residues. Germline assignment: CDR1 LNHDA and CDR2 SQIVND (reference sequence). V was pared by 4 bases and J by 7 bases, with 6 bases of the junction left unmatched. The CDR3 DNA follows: TGTGCCAGTAGTAGCGGGAGCACAGGCGGGGAGCTGTTTTTT. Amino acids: CASSSGSTGGELFF. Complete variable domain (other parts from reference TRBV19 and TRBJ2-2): DGGITQSPKYLFRKEGQNVTLSCEQNLNHDAMYWYRQDPGQGLRLIYYSQIVNDFQKGDIAEGYSVSREKKESFPLTVTSAQKNPTAFYLCASSSGSTGGELFFGEGSRLTVL.

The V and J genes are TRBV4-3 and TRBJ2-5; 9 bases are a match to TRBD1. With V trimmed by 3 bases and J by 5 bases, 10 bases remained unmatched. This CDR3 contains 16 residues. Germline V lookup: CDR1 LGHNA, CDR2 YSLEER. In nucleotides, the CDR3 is TGCGCCAGCAGCCAGGGGCGAACAGGGGGCCCGGAGACCCAGTACTTC. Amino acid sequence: CASSQGRTGGPETQYF.

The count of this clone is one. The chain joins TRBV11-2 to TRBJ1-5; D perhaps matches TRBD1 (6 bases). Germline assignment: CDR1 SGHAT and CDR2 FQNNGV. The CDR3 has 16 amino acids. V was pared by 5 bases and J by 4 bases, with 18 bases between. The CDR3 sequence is CASSRVAGQGNQPQHF. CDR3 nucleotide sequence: TGTGCCAGCAGCCGGGTAGCGGGACAAGGGAATCAGCCCCAGCATTTT.

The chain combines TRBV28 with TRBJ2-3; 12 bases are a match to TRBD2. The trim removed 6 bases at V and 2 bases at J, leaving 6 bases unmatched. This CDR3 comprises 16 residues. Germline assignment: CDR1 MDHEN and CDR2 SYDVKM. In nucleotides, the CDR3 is TGTGCCAGCAGGTCAAGACTAGCGGGGGACACAGATACGCAGTATTTT. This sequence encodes CASRSRLAGDTDTQYF.

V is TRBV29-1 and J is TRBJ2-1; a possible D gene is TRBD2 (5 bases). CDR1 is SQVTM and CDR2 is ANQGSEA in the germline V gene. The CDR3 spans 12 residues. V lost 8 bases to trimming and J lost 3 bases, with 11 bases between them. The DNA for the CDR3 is TGCAGCACATCTGGGAGCTACAATGAGCAGTTCTTC. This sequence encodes CSTSGSYNEQFF.

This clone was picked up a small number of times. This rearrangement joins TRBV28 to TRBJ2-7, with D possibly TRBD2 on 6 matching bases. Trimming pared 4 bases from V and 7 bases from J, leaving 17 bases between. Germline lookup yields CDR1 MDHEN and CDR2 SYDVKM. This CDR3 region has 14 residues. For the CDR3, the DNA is TGTGCCAGCAGTTACCCGGTCATCGGGGGAGAGCAGTACTTC. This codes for CASSYPVIGGEQYF. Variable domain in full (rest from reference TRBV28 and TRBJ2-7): DVKVTQSSRYLVKRTGEKVFLECVQDMDHENMFWYRQDPGLGLRLIYFSYDVKMKEKGDIPEGYSVSREKKERFSLILESASTNQTSMYLCASSYPVIGGEQYFGPGTRLTVT.

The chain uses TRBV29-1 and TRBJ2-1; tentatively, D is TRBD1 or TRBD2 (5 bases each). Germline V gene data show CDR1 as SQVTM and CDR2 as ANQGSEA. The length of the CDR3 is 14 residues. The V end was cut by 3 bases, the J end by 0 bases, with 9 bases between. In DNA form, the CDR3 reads TGCAGCGTTGACTGGGGGAGCTCCTACAATGAGCAGTTCTTC. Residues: CSVDWGSSYNEQFF.

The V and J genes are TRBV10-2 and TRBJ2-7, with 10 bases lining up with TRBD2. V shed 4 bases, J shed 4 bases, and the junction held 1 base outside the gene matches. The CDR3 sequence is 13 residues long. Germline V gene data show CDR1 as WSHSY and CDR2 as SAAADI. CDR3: CASSVAGGYEQYF. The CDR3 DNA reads TGCGCCAGCAGTGTAGCGGGGGGATACGAGCAGTACTTC.

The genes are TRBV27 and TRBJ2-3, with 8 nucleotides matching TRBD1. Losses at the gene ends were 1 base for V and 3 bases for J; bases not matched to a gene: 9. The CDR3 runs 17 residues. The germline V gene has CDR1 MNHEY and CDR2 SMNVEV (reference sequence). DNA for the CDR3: TGTGCCAGCAGTTTATGGGCCCAGGGGGCGGGGACAGATACGCAGTATTTT. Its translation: CASSLWAQGAGTDTQYF.

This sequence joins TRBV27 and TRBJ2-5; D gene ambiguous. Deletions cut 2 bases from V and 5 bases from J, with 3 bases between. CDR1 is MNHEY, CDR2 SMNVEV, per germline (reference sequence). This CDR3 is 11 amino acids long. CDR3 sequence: CASSLGETQYF. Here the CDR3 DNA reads TGTGCCAGCAGTTTAGGCGAGACCCAGTACTTC.

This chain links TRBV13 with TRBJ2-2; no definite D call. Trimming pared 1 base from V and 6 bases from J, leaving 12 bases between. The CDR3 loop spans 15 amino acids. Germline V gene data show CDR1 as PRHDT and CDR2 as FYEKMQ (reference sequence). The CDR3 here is CASSLDSVNPGELFF. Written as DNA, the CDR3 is TGTGCCAGCAGCTTAGACTCAGTAAACCCCGGGGAGCTGTTTTTT.

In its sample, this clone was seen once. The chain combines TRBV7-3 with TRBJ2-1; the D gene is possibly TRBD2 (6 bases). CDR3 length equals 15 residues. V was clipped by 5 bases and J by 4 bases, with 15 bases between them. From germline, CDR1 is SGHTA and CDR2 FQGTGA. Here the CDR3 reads CASSPAGGTYNEQFF. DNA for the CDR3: TGTGCCAGCAGCCCTGCTGGGGGGACTTACAATGAGCAGTTCTTC.

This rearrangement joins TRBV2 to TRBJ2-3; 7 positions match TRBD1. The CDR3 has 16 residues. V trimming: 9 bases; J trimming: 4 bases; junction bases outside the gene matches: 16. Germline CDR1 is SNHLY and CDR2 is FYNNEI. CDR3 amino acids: CARTAMGRQGPDTQYF. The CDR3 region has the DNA TGTGCCAGAACCGCAATGGGAAGACAGGGACCAGATACGCAGTATTTT.

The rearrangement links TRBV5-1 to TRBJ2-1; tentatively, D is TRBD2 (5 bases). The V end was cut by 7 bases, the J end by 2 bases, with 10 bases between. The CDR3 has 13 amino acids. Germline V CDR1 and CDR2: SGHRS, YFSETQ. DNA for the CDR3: TGCGCCAGCGGGAGCGGAGCCTACAATGAGCAGTTCTTC. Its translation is CASGSGAYNEQFF.

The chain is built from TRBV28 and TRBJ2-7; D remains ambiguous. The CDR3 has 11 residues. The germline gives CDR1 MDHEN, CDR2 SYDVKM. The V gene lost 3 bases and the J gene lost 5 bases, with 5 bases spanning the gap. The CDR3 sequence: CASSFTNEQYF. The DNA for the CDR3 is TGTGCCAGCAGTTTTACAAACGAGCAGTACTTC.

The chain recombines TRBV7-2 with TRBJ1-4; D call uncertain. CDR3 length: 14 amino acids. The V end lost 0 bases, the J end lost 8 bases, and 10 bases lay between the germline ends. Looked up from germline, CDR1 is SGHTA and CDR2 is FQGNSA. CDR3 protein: CASSLALGGEKLFF. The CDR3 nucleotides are TGTGCCAGCAGCTTAGCCTTGGGAGGGGAAAAACTGTTTTTT.

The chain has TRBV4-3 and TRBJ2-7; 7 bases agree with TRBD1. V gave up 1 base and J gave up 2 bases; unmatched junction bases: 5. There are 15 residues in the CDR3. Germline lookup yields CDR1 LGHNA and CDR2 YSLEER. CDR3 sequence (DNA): TGCGCCAGCAGCCAAGGACGGGGACAGCCCTACGAGCAGTACTTC. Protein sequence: CASSQGRGQPYEQYF.

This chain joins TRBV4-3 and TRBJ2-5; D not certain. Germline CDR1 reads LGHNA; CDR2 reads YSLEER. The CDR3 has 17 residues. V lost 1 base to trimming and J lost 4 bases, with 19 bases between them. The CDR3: CASSQGPAGAPGETQYF. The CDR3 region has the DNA TGCGCCAGCAGCCAAGGACCCGCCGGCGCCCCCGGAGAGACCCAGTACTTC.

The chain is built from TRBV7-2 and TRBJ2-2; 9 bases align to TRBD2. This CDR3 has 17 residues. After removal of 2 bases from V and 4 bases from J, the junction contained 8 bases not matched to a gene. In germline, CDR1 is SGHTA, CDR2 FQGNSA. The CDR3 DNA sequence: TGTGCCAGCAGCTTAACATCCGGGACTAGCAGCACCGGGGAGCTGTTTTTT. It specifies CASSLTSGTSSTGELFF.

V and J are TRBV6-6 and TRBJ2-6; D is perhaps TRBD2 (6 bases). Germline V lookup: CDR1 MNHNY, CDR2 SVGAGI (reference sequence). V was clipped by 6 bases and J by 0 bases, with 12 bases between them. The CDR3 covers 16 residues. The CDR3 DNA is TGTGCCAGCAGCCCGGACGGGGGCTCTGGGGCCAACGTCCTGACTTTC. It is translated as CASSPDGGSGANVLTF.

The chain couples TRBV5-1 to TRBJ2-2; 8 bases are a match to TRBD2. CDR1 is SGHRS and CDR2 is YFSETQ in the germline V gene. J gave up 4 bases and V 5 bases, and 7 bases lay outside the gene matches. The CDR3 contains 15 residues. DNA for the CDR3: TGCGCCAGCAGTTTTAGCGGGGACCCCACCGGGGAGCTGTTTTTT. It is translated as CASSFSGDPTGELFF.

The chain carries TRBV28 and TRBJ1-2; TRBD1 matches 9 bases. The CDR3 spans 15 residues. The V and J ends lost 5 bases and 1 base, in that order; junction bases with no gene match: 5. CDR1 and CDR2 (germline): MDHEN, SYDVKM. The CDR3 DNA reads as TGTGCCAGCAGTCCGCCGGGACAGGGTAACTATGGCTACACCTTC. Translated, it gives CASSPPGQGNYGYTF.

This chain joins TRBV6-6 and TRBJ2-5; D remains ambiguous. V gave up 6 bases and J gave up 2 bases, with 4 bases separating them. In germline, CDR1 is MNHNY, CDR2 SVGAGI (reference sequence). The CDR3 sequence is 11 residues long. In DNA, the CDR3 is TGTGCCAGCAGCCCTCAAGAGACCCAGTACTTC. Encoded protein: CASSPQETQYF.

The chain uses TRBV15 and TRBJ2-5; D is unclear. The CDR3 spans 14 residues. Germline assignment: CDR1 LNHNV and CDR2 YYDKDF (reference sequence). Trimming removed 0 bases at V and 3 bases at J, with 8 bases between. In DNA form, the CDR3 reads TGTGCCACCAGCAGAGAAAGTGGGAAAGAGACCCAGTACTTC. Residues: CATSRESGKETQYF.

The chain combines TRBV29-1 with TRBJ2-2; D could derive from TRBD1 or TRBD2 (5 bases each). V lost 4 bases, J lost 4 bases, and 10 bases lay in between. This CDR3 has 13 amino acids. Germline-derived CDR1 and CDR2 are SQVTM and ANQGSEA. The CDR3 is CSVVPGTTGELFF. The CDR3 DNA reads TGCAGCGTTGTTCCAGGGACCACCGGGGAGCTGTTTTTT.

This CDR3 is CATSRDAGRSPLHF. For the CDR3, the DNA is TGTGCCACCAGCAGAGATGCAGGGCGTTCACCCCTCCACTTT. The gene calls are TRBV15 and TRBJ1-6; the D gene is possibly TRBD1 (5 bases). The CDR3 extends over 14 amino acids. Trimming took off 0 bases at V and 9 bases at J, with 9 bases between the two ends. Germline lookup yields CDR1 LNHNV and CDR2 YYDKDF (reference sequence).

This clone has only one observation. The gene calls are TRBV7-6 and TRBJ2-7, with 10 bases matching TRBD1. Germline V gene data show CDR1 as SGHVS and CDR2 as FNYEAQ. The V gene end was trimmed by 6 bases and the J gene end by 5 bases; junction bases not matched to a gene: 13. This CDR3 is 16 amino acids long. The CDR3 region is CASSSRSGTGAHEQYF. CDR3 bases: TGTGCCAGCAGTTCCCGTAGCGGGACAGGGGCGCACGAGCAGTACTTC.